The 18 T cell receptor beta chains listed next were all sequenced from one sample in a study of blood T cells in healthy people across ages. Sample-barcoded 5' priming and a J-beta primer mix drove a second PCR of roughly 6 to 12 cycles. MiXCR, applied by TCRdb to the 5' RACE reads, yields one record per CDR3 protein. This sample has about 640,000 distinct CDR3 sequences, with 58% found just once. Sequenced material: blood. The receptors were gathered from a man in his 60s in good health.

The chain joins TRBV6-1 to TRBJ1-2; D is unclear. V lost 6 bases to trimming and J lost 5 bases, with 19 bases between them. Germline V lookup: CDR1 MNHNS, CDR2 SASEGT. This CDR3 has 15 amino acids. The CDR3: CASRQAVLRSYGYTF. The CDR3 DNA is TGTGCCAGCAGGCAAGCGGTCCTTAGGTCTTATGGCTACACCTTC.

J is TRBJ2-1 and V is TRBV7-2; D gene uncertain. The CDR3 extends over 13 amino acids. Trimming cost V 5 bases and J 3 bases, with 8 bases left between them. The germline V gene has CDR1 SGHTA and CDR2 FQGNSA. This CDR3 is CASSGRVYNEQFF. The CDR3 coding sequence is TGTGCCAGCAGCGGACGGGTCTACAATGAGCAGTTCTTC.

This clonotype has more than one count but fewer than ten. This sequence joins TRBV5-1 and TRBJ2-1; possible D gene TRBD1, 6 bases. This CDR3 region has 12 residues. The V gene lost 5 bases and the J gene lost 6 bases, with 9 bases spanning the gap. Per germline, CDR1 SGHRS and CDR2 YFSETQ. The CDR3 bases are TGCGCCAGCAGACAGGGTCGCAATGAGCAGTTCTTC. Its translation: CASRQGRNEQFF.

This clonotype turned up a few times. The chain is built from TRBV6-5 and TRBJ2-7; 11 bases align to TRBD2. Germline V gives CDR1 MNHEY, CDR2 SVGAGI. The CDR3 is 15 residues long. The ends lost 6 bases at V and 7 bases at J; junction bases unmatched: 11. CDR3 region: CASSQTTSGDPEQYF. The CDR3 DNA reads as TGTGCCAGCAGCCAAACGACTAGCGGGGACCCTGAGCAGTACTTC.

As to this clonotype: At one boundary the junction diverges from the germline segment, which might be a read error. The gene calls are TRBV9 and TRBJ2-3; 8 bases are shared with TRBD1. The CDR3 contains 16 residues. Germline V gene data show CDR1 as SGDLS and CDR2 as YYNGEE. The CDR3 here is CASSGMDRAVTDTQYF. Here the CDR3 DNA reads TGTGCCAGCAGCGGGATGGACAGGGCCGTTACAGACACGCAGTATTTT.

V gene TRBV6-5 combines with J gene TRBJ2-7; TRBD1 or TRBD2 may be the D gene (5 bases each). Per the germline V gene, CDR1 is MNHEY and CDR2 is SVGAGI. Trimming cost V 6 bases and J 0 bases, with 12 bases left between them. The CDR3 consists of 14 residues. CDR3 amino acids: CASSRQGDSYEQYF. CDR3 sequence (DNA): TGTGCCAGCAGCCGGCAGGGAGACTCCTACGAGCAGTACTTC.

The V gene is TRBV10-2, the J gene TRBJ1-2; 7 bases are shared with TRBD1. Germline CDR1 reads WSHSY; CDR2 reads SAAADI. The CDR3 totals 14 residues. V was pared by 7 bases and J by 1 base, with 6 bases of the junction left unmatched. The CDR3 is CASTRQGDNYGYTF. CDR3 bases: TGCGCCAGCACCAGACAGGGAGATAACTATGGCTACACCTTC.

The chain joins TRBV11-2 to TRBJ2-1, with D perhaps assigned TRBD1 or TRBD2 (5 bases each). The V gene lost 7 bases and the J gene lost 3 bases, with 13 bases spanning the gap. CDR1 is SGHAT, CDR2 FQNNGV, per germline. The CDR3 runs 14 residues. This CDR3 is CASMTGRFYNEQFF. The CDR3 DNA is TGTGCCAGCATGACGGGGCGGTTCTACAATGAGCAGTTCTTC.

The V call is TRBV7-9, the J call TRBJ2-4; D is possibly TRBD1 (5 bases). This CDR3 is 15 amino acids long. The germline V gene encodes CDR1 SEHNR and CDR2 FQNEAQ (reference sequence). Deletions cut 5 bases from V and 2 bases from J, with 13 bases between. The CDR3: CASSRADNSKNIQYF. CDR3 in DNA: TGTGCCAGCAGCCGGGCGGACAATTCCAAAAACATTCAGTACTTC.

This rearrangement joins TRBV10-1 to TRBJ2-7; 8 bases are a match to TRBD1. The junction had 4 bases not matched to a gene; V was cut back by 4 bases and J by 5 bases. Germline V gives CDR1 WNHNN, CDR2 SYGVQD (reference sequence). The CDR3 is 13 residues long. The CDR3 spells CASSVQGADEQYF. The CDR3 DNA is TGCGCCAGCAGTGTCCAGGGGGCGGACGAGCAGTACTTC.

The chain joins TRBV5-6 to TRBJ1-1, with 9 bases fitting TRBD1. This CDR3 has 16 residues. Germline lookup yields CDR1 SGHDT and CDR2 YYEEEE. Losses at the gene ends were 4 bases for V and 1 base for J; bases not matched to a gene: 8. In DNA, the CDR3 is TGTGCCAGCAGCACCGGGACAGGGAGAGGGAACACTGAAGCTTTCTTT. Translating gives CASSTGTGRGNTEAFF.

Written as DNA, the CDR3 is TGTGCCAGCAGCCAAGATAGGACTAGGACCGCGTCATACGAGCAGTACTTC. Its protein product is CASSQDRTRTASYEQYF. V gene TRBV3-1 combines with J gene TRBJ2-7, with TRBD2 matching over 7 bases. Germline-derived CDR1 and CDR2 are LGHDT and YNNKEL (reference sequence). This CDR3 has 17 residues. With 0 bases clipped from V and 4 bases from J, the junction kept 12 bases outside the gene matches.

This chain connects TRBV2 to TRBJ1-5; D gene unclear. Germline assignment: CDR1 SNHLY and CDR2 FYNNEI. The CDR3 length is 13 residues. V lost 7 bases, J lost 7 bases, and 14 bases lay in between. CDR3 sequence (DNA): TGTGCCAGCACCGGCGGGGAGAGACAGCCCCAGCATTTT. Encoded protein: CASTGGERQPQHF.

This clonotype was recorded only once. A single base separates this from a much larger clone, so it may be a read error. The chain employs TRBV29-1 and TRBJ2-1; D may be TRBD1 (5 bases). The CDR3 length is 14 residues. Per the germline V gene, CDR1 is SQVTM and CDR2 is ANQGSEA. The V end was cut by 6 bases, the J end by 2 bases, with 14 bases between. CDR3 bases: TGCAGCGTCGCCTTACAGGTGGCCTACAATGAGCAGTTCTTC. It encodes CSVALQVAYNEQFF.

The chain links TRBV5-1 to TRBJ2-3; 8 bases are shared with TRBD2. V was pared by 6 bases and J by 2 bases, with 8 bases of the junction left unmatched. CDR1 is SGHRS, CDR2 YFSETQ, per germline. The CDR3 length is 15 residues. The CDR3 nucleotides are TGCGCCAGCAACCTTAGCGGGGCGGTCACAGATACGCAGTATTTT. Amino acid sequence: CASNLSGAVTDTQYF.

The J gene is TRBJ2-2, the V gene TRBV7-9, with a tentative D call TRBD1 (6 bases). The ends were cut back, 4 bases at V and 7 bases at J, with 13 bases in the middle. There are 14 residues in the CDR3. Germline lookup yields CDR1 SEHNR and CDR2 FQNEAQ (reference sequence). CDR3 sequence (DNA): TGTGCCAGCAGCTACGCCAGGGGAATCGGGGAGCTGTTTTTT. It encodes CASSYARGIGELFF.

The chain recombines TRBV5-1 with TRBJ2-5; D gene ambiguous. The last part of the DNA fits TRBJ2-7 better; the J call may be wrong. The germline gives CDR1 SGHRS, CDR2 YFSETQ. The CDR3 sequence is 13 residues long. The CDR3 protein is CASSGNSAGEQYF. The CDR3 region has the DNA TGCGCCAGCAGCGGGAACAGCGCCGGCGAGCAGTACTTC.

With regard to this clonotype: This likely traces to a read error, being one base from a far larger clone. This chain uses TRBV10-3 with TRBJ2-5; 7 nucleotides align to TRBD1. V gave up 6 bases and J gave up 2 bases; unmatched junction bases: 3. CDR3 length: 13 residues. CDR1 and CDR2 from the germline V gene are ENHRY and SYGVKD. DNA of the CDR3: TGTGCCATCAGCTTGGGACAGCAAGAGACCCAGTACTTC. Protein: CAISLGQQETQYF.